This is a list of T cell receptor beta chains from one sample in a study of blood T cell repertoires in COVID-19. TCRdb keeps only in-frame clones here, not all; method: immunoSEQ multiplex PCR. Among about 100,000 clones listed, more than 85% were seen once. Material for sequencing was peripheral blood. These receptors were collected from a man aged 30-40 years in a cohort sampled during active COVID-19. Each CDR3 is given with its conserved first and last residue. The D gene is left open where the match is weak. Some rows mark clone size as missing; the rest say once, few, many or name a class of expanded clone.

v_call	d_call	clone_size	j_call	cdr3_aa	cdr3_nt
TRBV2	NA	NA	TRBJ2-3	CASRKRVETDTQYF	TGTGCCAGCAGGAAGCGGGTGGAGACAGATACGCAGTATTTT
TRBV4-1	NA	NA	TRBJ2-6	CASSQTAGVSGANVLTF	TGCGCCAGCAGCCAAACGGCAGGGGTGTCCGGGGCCAACGTCCTGACTTTC
TRBV20-1	TRBD1	NA	TRBJ1-2	CSARDRESYTF	TGCAGTGCTAGGGACAGGGAGAGCTACACCTTC
TRBV29-1	TRBD1	few	TRBJ2-2	CSVGDRGLGELFF	TGCAGCGTTGGGGACAGGGGGTTAGGGGAGCTGTTTTTT
TRBV15	TRBD1	once	TRBJ2-2	CATSNDRVNTGELFF	TGTGCCACCAGCAACGACAGGGTGAACACCGGGGAGCTGTTTTTT
TRBV6-6	TRBD1	NA	TRBJ1-1	CASTGTGNTEAFF	TGTGCCAGCACCGGGACAGGGAACACTGAAGCTTTCTTT
TRBV9	NA	NA	TRBJ1-5	CASSVAPNQPQHF	TGTGCCAGCAGCGTAGCCCCTAATCAGCCCCAGCATTTT
TRBV2	NA	NA	TRBJ2-7	CASSVEADSYEQYF	TGTGCCAGCAGTGTCGAAGCGGACAGCTACGAGCAGTACTTC
TRBV21-1	NA	NA	TRBJ2-3	CASSKAPNRALTDTQYF	TGTGCCAGCAGCAAAGCTCCGAACAGGGCCCTCACAGATACGCAGTATTTT
TRBV7-2	NA	NA	TRBJ1-2	CASSSAQSNYGYTF	TGTGCCAGCAGCTCCGCACAATCTAACTATGGCTACACCTTC
TRBV18	NA	NA	TRBJ2-7	CASSPGQPYEQYF	TGTGCCAGCTCACCTGGACAGCCCTACGAGCAGTACTTC
TRBV10-3	NA	NA	TRBJ2-3	CAIRRSPTDTQYF	TGTGCCATCAGGCGGTCCCCCACAGATACGCAGTATTTT